What follows are 5 T cell receptor beta chains derived from one specimen sequenced in a study of shared clonotypes between healthy human individuals. TCRdb keeps only in-frame clones here, not all; method: immunoSEQ multiplex PCR. The sample shows millions of clones, roughly 94% of them seen only once. The sequenced sample was naive CD4+ T cells sorted from blood. Documented subset: CD45RA+ positively selected. These receptors originate from a man between 18 and 29 years old in good health.

The chain carries TRBV21-1 and TRBJ2-7; the table's D call TRBD1 went unverified against the DNA. TRBV21-1 is tagged as a pseudogene. This CDR3 spans 12 amino acids. This chain's CDR3 is CGPQDTWRGQYF. The DNA of the CDR3 is TGTGGGCCCCAGGATACCTGGCGTGGGCAGTACTTC.

The chain combines TRBV4-1 with TRBJ1-2; D might be TRBD1 (6 bases). Trimming took off 2 bases at V and 8 bases at J, with 21 bases between the two ends. This CDR3 has 16 residues. In germline, CDR1 is MGHRA, CDR2 YSYEKL. This CDR3 is CASSQIGQPPLWGYTF. The DNA of the CDR3 is TGCGCCAGCAGCCAAATCGGACAGCCTCCCCTATGGGGCTACACCTTC.

The rearrangement joins TRBV5-1 to TRBJ2-1; 11 bases fit TRBD2. There are 16 residues in the CDR3. Trimming at V came to 2 bases and at J to 10 bases, leaving 11 bases not matched to a gene. Looked up from germline, CDR1 is SGHRS and CDR2 is YFSETQ. CDR3 DNA: TGCGCCAGCAGCTTAGCCGGGACTAGCGGCCCACGGGAGCAGTTCTTC. Translating gives CASSLAGTSGPREQFF.

J is TRBJ2-5 and V is TRBV19; D remains unclear. Germline-derived CDR1 and CDR2 are LNHDA and SQIVND (reference sequence). Trimming cost V 3 bases and J 4 bases, with 15 bases left between them. This CDR3 has 15 residues. The CDR3 sequence: CASSITGQARETQYF. The CDR3 nucleotides are TGTGCCAGTAGTATCACTGGTCAGGCCCGAGAGACCCAGTACTTC.

The chain recombines TRBV5-8 with TRBJ2-5; a weak D match, TRBD2 (5 bases). From germline, CDR1 is SGHTS and CDR2 YDEGEE. V lost 2 bases, J lost 5 bases, and 10 bases lay in between. The CDR3 loop spans 13 amino acids. CDR3 in amino acids: CASSLSGVETQYF. CDR3 DNA: TGTGCCAGCAGCTTATCCGGGGTCGAGACCCAGTACTTC. The complete variable domain, with remaining parts taken from reference TRBV5-8 and TRBJ2-5, reads EAGVTQSPTHLIKTRGQQATLRCSPISGHTSVYWYQQALGLGLQFLLWYDEGEERNRGNFPPRFSGRQFPNYSSELNVNALELEDSALYLCASSLSGVETQYFGPGTRLLVL.